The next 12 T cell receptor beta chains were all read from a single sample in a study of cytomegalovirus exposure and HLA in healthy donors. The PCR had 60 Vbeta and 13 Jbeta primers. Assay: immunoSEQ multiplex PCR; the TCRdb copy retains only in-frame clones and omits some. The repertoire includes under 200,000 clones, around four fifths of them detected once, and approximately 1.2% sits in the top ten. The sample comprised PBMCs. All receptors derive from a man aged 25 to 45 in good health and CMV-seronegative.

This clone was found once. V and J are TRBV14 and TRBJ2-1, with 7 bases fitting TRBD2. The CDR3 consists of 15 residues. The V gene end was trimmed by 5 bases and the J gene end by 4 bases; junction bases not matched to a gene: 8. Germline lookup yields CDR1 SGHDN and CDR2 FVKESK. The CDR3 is CASSKKRELYNEQFF. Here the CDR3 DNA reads TGTGCCAGCAGCAAAAAGCGGGAATTGTACAATGAGCAGTTCTTC.

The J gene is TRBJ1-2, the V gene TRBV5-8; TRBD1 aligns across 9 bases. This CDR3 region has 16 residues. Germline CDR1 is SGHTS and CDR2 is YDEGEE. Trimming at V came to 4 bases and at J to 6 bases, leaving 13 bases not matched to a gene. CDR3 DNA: TGTGCCAGCAGCCAAGGGGGGACAGGGTTGATCGATGGCTACACCTTC. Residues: CASSQGGTGLIDGYTF.

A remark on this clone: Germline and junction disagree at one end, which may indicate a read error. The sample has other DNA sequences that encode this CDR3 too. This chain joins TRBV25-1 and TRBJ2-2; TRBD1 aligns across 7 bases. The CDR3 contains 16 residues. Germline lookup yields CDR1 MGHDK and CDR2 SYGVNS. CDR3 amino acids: CASSEYDRARYGELFF. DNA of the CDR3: TGTGCCAGTAGTGAATATGACAGGGCCCGATACGGGGAGCTGTTTTTT.

CDR3 bases: TGTGCCTGGGGACTAGCGGGGGCCTCCTACGAGCAGTACTTC. Its protein product is CAWGLAGASYEQYF. The chain has TRBV30 and TRBJ2-7; 13 bases fit TRBD2. The V and J ends lost 5 bases and 0 bases, in that order; junction bases with no gene match: 1. This CDR3 is 14 amino acids long. The germline V gene encodes CDR1 GTSNPN and CDR2 SVGIG (reference sequence).

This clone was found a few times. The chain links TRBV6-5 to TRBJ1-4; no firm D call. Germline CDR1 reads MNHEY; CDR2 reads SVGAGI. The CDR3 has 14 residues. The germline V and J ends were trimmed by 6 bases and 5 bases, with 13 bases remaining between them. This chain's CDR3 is CASSRGRENEKLFF. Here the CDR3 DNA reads TGTGCCAGCAGCCGCGGGAGGGAAAATGAAAAACTGTTTTTT.

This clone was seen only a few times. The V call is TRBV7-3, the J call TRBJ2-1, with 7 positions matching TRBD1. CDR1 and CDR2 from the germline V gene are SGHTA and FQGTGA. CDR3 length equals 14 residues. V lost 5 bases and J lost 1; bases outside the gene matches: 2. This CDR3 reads CASSPGQSYNEQFF. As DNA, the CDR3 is TGTGCCAGCAGCCCGGGACAGTCCTACAATGAGCAGTTCTTC. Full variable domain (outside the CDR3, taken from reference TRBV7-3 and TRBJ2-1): GAGVSQTPSNKVTEKGKYVELRCDPISGHTALYWYRQSLGQGPEFLIYFQGTGAADDSGLPNDRFFAVRPEGSVSTLKIQRTERGDSAVYLCASSPGQSYNEQFFGPGTRLTVL.

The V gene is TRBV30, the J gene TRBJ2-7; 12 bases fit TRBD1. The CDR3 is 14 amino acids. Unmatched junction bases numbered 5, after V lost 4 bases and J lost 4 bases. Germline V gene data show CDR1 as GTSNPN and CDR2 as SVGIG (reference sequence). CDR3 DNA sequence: TGTGCCTGGACCTCGGGACAGGGGGCTTACGAGCAGTACTTC. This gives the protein CAWTSGQGAYEQYF.

Written as DNA, the CDR3 is TGCGCCAGCAGCCAAGTAACAGGGGGCAATTACGGCTACACCTTC. Its translation is CASSQVTGGNYGYTF. V and J are TRBV4-3 and TRBJ1-2; 9 nucleotides agree with TRBD1. This CDR3 has 15 residues. The trim removed 1 base at V and 8 bases at J, leaving 8 bases unmatched. Germline CDR1 LGHNA, CDR2 YSLEER.

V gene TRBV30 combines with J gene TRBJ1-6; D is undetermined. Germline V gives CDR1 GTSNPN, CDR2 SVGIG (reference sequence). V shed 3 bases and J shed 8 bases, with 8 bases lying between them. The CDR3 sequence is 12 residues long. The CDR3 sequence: CAWSSVDSPLHF. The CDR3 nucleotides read TGTGCCTGGAGCTCCGTAGATTCACCCCTCCACTTT.

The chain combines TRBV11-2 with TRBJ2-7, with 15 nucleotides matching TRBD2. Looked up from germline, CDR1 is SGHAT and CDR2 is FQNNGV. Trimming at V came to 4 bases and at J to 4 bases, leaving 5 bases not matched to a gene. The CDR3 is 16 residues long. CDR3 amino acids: CASSSGLAGGTYEQYF. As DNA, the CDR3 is TGTGCCAGCAGCTCGGGACTAGCGGGGGGAACTTACGAGCAGTACTTC.

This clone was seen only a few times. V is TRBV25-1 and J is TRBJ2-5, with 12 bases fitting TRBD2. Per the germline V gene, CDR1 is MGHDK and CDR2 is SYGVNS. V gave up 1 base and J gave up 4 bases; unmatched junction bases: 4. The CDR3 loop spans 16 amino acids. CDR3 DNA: TGTGCCAGCAGTGAATCTGCTAGCGGGAGGGGAGAGACCCAGTACTTC. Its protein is CASSESASGRGETQYF.

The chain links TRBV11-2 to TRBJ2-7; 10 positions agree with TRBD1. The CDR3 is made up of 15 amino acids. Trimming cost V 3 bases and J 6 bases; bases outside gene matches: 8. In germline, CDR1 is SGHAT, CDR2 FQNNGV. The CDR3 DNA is TGTGCCAGCAGCTTGGGAACCGGGACAGGGGCCGAGCAGTACTTC. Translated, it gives CASSLGTGTGAEQYF.